The clone carrying this T cell receptor (beta chain) was picked up many times. Its antigen remains unidentified. Tagging with unique molecular identifiers was a feature of the TCR beta cDNA libraries. Via MiXCR, TCRdb re-called the PCR reads, giving one row per CDR3 protein. The sample gives roughly 200,000 distinct CDR3 sequences, over 25% of which show up once; 3% to 3.5% is in the top ten. This record belongs to a study of post-analysis software for immune sequencing data. Findings and limits, study-wide: Patients showed TRBV5-6, TRBV5-1 and TRBV20-1 among a handful of TRBV segments more frequent than in controls.

V gave up 2 bases and J gave up 7 bases, with 13 bases separating them. Looked up from germline, CDR1 is SGHRS and CDR2 is YFSETQ. CDR3 size: 14 residues. This chain uses TRBV5-1 with TRBJ1-5; unclear D gene. Sequencing was done on a sample of blood. The origin of this receptor is a girl younger than 18 with multiple sclerosis. The DNA for the CDR3 is TGCGCCAGCAGCTTCTCGGGTAACGGCCAGCCCCAGCATTTT. Translated: CASSFSGNGQPQHF.